These 8 T cell receptor beta chains share one sample of origin, sequenced in a study of regulatory T cells in long-lasting Graves disease. iRepertoire HTBI primers and Arm-PCR of CDR3 regions built TCR beta libraries. Each CDR3 protein gets one entry after TCRdb re-called the multiplex PCR reads with MiXCR. In the table there are around 250,000 distinct CDR3 sequences, approximately 20% of which are singletons. The time point here: newly diagnosed GD, antithyroid drugs for less than 3 months. Isolated PBMC RNA provided the starting material for the TCR library. The data also belong to a second study, concerning T cells in Graves' hyperthyroidism and ophthalmopathy.

This sample comprised peripheral blood mononuclear cells (PBMCs), obtained at new diagnosis, from a patient treated with antithyroid drugs. These receptors were collected from a woman aged 25 to 39 with Graves disease.

In this sample, this clonotype turned up a few times. V and J are TRBV12-5 and TRBJ1-3; D is uncertain. The CDR3 runs to 12 residues. Between the trimmed V and J ends, which lost 0 bases and 8 bases, there was a span of 5 bases. Looked up from germline, CDR1 is LGHNT and CDR2 is FRNRAP. This chain's CDR3 is CASGLVGYTIYF. The DNA for the CDR3 is TGTGCTAGTGGTTTGGTAGGGTACACCATATATTTT.

The chain is built from TRBV2 and TRBJ2-5; 12 bases line up with TRBD2. Germline V gene data show CDR1 as SNHLY and CDR2 as FYNNEI. The CDR3 is 14 residues long. Trimming at V came to 6 bases and at J to 5 bases, leaving 4 bases not matched to a gene. CDR3 residues: CASSPGTSGETQYF. DNA for the CDR3: TGTGCCAGCAGCCCCGGGACTAGCGGGGAGACCCAGTACTTC.

Only a few counts were recorded for this clonotype. Mismatch with germline at one junction end may stem from a read error. This chain connects TRBV5-1 to TRBJ2-5; D possibly matches TRBD1 or TRBD2 (6 bases each). CDR1 is SGHRS, CDR2 YFSETQ, per germline. The CDR3 is 15 residues long. CDR3 nucleotide sequence: TGCGCCAGCAGCGGCAATACAGGGACTCAAGGGACCCAGTACTTC. It specifies CASSGNTGTQGTQYF.

In this sample, this clonotype turned up many times. The chain links TRBV7-3 to TRBJ1-1; D gene ambiguous. The V end lost 1 base, the J end lost 3 bases, and 9 bases lay between the germline ends. Germline lookup yields CDR1 SGHTA and CDR2 FQGTGA. This CDR3 region has 14 residues. The CDR3 nucleotides read TGTGCCAGCAGCTTAAATGGCCGATACACTGAAGCTTTCTTT. Translated, it gives CASSLNGRYTEAFF.

At least ten counts were recorded for this clonotype. The chain carries TRBV18 and TRBJ2-1, with D possibly being TRBD1 (5 bases). Between the trimmed V and J ends, which lost 3 bases and 7 bases, there was a span of 13 bases. The CDR3 is made up of 14 amino acids. Germline-derived CDR1 and CDR2 are KGHSH and LQKENI. The CDR3 DNA sequence: TGTGCCAGCTCACCGGACCAGGGTAGTAATGAGCAGTTCTTC. Its translation is CASSPDQGSNEQFF. Together with reference TRBV18 and TRBJ2-1, the CDR3 gives the full variable domain: NAGVMQNPRHLVRRRGQEARLRCSPMKGHSHVYWYRQLPEEGLKFMVYLQKENIIDESGMPKERFSAEFPKEGPSILRIQQVVRGDSAAYFCASSPDQGSNEQFFGPGTRLTVL.

This clonotype occurred once. No conserved phenylalanine or tryptophan is present at the end of the CDR3, so a read error is the likely explanation. V and J are TRBV6-9 and TRBJ2-1, with 10 bases fitting TRBD1. This CDR3 region has 16 residues. Germline V CDR1 and CDR2: MNHGY, SVAAGI. V lost 3 bases and J lost 8; bases outside the gene matches: 10. CDR3 in amino acids: CASSYTGTGVFDEQFL. In DNA, the CDR3 is TGTGCCAGCAGTTACACCGGGACAGGGGTTTTTGATGAGCAGTTCCTC.

This clonotype was found many times. The gene calls are TRBV6-1 and TRBJ1-1; D not resolved. Germline V gene lookup returns CDR1 MNHNS and CDR2 SASEGT. There are 13 residues in the CDR3. With 7 bases removed from V and 1 base from J, the gap between germline ends came to 10 bases. The CDR3: CASTSPWNTEAFF. CDR3 bases: TGTGCCAGCACTTCCCCGTGGAACACTGAAGCTTTCTTT.

The J gene is TRBJ2-7, the V gene TRBV7-2; D is perhaps TRBD2 (6 bases). Germline V gene sequence: CDR1 SGHTA, CDR2 FQGNSA. Trimming pared 4 bases from V and 5 bases from J, leaving 15 bases between. There are 14 residues in the CDR3. CDR3: CASSYAGGSNEQYF. The CDR3 DNA sequence: TGTGCCAGCAGCTATGCCGGGGGATCCAACGAGCAGTACTTC.